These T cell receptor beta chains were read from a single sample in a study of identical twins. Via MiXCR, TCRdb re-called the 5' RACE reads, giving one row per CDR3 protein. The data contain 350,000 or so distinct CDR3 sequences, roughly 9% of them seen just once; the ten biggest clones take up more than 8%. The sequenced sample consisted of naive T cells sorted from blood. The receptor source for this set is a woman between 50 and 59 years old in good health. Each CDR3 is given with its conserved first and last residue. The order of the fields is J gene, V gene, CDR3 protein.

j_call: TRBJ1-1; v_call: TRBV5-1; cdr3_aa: CASSPGTDEAFF
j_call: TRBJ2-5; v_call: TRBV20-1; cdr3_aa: CSAKDRTYGSKETQYF
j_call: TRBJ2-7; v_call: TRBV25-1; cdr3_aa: CASSSTWGGRANYEQYF
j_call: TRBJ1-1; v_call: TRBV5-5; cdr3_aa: CASSFMNTEAFF
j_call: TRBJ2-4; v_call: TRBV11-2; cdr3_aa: CASSIREGNIQYF
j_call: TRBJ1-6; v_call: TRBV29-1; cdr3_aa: CSVEIGGQVTFYNSPLHF
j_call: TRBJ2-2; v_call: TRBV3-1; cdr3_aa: CASSQGLAFTGELFF
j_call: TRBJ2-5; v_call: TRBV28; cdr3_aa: CASSPALAGETQYF
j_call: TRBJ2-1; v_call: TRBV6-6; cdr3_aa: CASTQGRGPSNEQFF
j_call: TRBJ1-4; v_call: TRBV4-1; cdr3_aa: CASSQAPAVAFGEKLFF
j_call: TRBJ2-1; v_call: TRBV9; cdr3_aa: CASSVAYRNGEQFF
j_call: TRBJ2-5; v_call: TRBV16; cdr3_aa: CASSHSSGRLQETQYF
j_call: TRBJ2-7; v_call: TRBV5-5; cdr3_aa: CASSFVTSGFYEQYF
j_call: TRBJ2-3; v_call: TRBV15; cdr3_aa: CATSRDVAGVGTDTQYF
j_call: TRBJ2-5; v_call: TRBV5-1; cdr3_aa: CASSGLQGSQETQYF
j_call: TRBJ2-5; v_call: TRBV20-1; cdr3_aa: CSAKAGGPGGYQETQYF
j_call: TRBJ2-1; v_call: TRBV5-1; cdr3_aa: CASSLMLRNEQFF
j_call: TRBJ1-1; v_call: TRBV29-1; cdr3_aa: CSSRGTEAFF
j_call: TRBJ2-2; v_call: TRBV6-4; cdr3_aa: CASKPLENTGELFF
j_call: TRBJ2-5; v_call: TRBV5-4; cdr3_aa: CASSLTTGLNQETQYF
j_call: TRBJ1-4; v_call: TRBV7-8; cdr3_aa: CASSAGPEKLFF
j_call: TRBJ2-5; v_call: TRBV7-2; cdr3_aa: CASSQESKERETQYF
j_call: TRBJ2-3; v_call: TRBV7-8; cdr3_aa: CASSAGTSGSTDTQYF
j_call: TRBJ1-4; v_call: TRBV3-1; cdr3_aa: CASSLIGQGDGKLFF
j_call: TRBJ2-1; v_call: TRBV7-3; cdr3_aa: CASSLISGSSYNEQFF
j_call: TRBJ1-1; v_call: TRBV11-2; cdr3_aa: CASSLAGREVEAFF
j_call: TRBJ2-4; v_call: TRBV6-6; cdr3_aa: CASRGENIQYF
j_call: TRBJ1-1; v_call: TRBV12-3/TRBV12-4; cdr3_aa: CASSFRWTEAFF
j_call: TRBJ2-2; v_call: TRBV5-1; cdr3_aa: CASSLGLRMFTGELFF
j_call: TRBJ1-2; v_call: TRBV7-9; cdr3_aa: CASSGFGVNGYTF
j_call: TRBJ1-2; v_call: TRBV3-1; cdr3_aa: CASSFPKGQRGDGYTF
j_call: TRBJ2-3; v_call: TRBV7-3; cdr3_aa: CASSPSRLGDTQYF
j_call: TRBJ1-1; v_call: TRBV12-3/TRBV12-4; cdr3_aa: CASSSHGQNTEAFF
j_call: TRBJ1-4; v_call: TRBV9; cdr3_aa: CASSVSPRWDEKLFF
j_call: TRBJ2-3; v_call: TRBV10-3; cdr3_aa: CAIIGGQVIDTQYF
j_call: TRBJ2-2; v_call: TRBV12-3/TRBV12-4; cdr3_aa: CASRLSGELFF
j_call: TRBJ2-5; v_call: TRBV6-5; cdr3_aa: CASSRDQTQYF
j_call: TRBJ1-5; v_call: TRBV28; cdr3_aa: CASSLRTGRGNQPQHF
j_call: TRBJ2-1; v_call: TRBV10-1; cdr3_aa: CASREGLAGARTERSDDEQFF
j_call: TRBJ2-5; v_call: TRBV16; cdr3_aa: CASSPGKGETQYF
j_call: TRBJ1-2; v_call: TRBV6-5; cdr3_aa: CASRPPGHHYGYTF
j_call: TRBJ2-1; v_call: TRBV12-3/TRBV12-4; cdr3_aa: CASSRGGGSDNEQFF
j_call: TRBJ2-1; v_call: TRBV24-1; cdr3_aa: CATSRDTYNEQFF
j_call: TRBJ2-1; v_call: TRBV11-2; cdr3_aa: CASSAPSGVGGSYNEQFF
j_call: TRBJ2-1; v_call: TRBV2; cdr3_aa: CASARARVEQFF
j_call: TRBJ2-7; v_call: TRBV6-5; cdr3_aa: CASSFLRGNYEQYF